This T cell receptor beta chain was recorded in a study of T cells in Graves' hyperthyroidism and ophthalmopathy. On the study more broadly: Pretreatment peripheral blood was obtained at initial diagnosis.

Those patients with uncontrolled infection, other autoimmune disease, pregnancy or lactation were excluded. The PBMCs were sourced from fresh peripheral blood (about 10 ml). CDR1 and CDR2 (germline): MNHEY, SVGAGI. V dropped 0 bases and J dropped 4 bases, with 4 bases sitting between them. The CDR3 contains 14 residues. This clonotype was observed a few times. The investigators amplified TCR beta CDR3 regions from RNA transcripts. TCR CDR3 regions were first amplified by RT-PCR with HTBI primers. Each CDR3 protein gets one entry after TCRdb re-called the multiplex PCR reads with MiXCR. The table shows roughly 400,000 distinct CDR3 sequences, with around an eighth occurring only once.

The sequencing input was blood. The sequence derives from a man between 50 and 59 years old with Graves' ophthalmopathy. The V call is TRBV6-5, the J call TRBJ2-6; D is undetermined. CDR3 DNA sequence: TGTGCCAGCAGTTACTCGATCGGGGCCAACGTCCTGACTTTC. This encodes CASSYSIGANVLTF.